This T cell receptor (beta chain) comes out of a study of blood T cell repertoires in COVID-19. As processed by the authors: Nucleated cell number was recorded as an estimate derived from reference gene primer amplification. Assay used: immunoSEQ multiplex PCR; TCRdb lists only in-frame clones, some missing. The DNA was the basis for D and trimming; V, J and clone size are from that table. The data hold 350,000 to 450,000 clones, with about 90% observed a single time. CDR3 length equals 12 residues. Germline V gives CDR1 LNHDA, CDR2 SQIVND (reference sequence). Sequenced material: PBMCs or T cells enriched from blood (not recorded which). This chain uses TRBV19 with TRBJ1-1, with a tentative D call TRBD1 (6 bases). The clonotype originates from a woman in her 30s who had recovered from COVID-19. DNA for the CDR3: TGTGCTACCACAGGGCGGCAAACTGAAGCTTTCTTT. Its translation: CATTGRQTEAFF. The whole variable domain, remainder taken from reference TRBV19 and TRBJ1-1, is DGGITQSPKYLFRKEGQNVTLSCEQNLNHDAMYWYRQDPGQGLRLIYYSQIVNDFQKGDIAEGYSVSREKKESFPLTVTSAQKNPTAFYLCATTGRQTEAFFGQGTRLTVV.